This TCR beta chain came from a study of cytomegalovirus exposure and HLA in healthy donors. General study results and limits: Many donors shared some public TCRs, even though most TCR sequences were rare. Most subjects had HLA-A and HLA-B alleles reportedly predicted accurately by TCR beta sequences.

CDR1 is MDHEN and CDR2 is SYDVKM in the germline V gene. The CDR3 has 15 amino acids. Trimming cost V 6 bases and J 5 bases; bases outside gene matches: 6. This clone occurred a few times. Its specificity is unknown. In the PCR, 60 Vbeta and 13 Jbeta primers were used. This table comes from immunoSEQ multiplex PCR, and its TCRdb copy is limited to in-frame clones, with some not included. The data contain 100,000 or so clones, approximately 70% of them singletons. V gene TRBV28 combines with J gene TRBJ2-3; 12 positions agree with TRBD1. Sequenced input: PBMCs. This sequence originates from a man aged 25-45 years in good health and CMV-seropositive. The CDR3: CASRPGQGALDTQYF. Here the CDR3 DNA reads TGTGCCAGCAGGCCGGGACAGGGGGCATTAGATACGCAGTATTTT.